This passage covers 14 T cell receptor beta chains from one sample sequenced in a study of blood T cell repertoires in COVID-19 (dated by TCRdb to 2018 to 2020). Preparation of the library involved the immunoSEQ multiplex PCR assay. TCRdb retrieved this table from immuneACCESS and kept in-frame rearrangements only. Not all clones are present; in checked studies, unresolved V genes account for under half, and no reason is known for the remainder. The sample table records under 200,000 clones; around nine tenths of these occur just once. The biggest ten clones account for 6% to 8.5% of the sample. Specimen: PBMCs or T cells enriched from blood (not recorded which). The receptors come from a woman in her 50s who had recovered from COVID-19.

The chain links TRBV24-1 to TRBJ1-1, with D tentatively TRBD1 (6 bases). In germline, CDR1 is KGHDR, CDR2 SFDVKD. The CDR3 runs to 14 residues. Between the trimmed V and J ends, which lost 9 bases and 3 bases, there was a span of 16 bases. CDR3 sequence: CATLGHRADTEAFF. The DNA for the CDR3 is TGTGCCACCCTAGGACACAGGGCTGACACTGAAGCTTTCTTT.

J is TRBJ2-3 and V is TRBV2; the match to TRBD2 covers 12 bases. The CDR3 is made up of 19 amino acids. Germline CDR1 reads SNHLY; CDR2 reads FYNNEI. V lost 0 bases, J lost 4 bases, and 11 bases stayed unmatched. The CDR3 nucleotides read TGTGCCAGCAGTGAAGCGCTTCAGGGGAGACTAGCGGGGGCAGATACGCAGTATTTT. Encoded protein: CASSEALQGRLAGADTQYF.

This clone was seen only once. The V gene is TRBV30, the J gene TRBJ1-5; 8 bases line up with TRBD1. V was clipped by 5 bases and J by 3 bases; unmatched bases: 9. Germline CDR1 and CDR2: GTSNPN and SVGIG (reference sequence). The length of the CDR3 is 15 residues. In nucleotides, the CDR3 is TGTGCCTGGGCAACAGGGGGAAGTAACAATCAGCCCCAGCATTTT. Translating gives CAWATGGSNNQPQHF.

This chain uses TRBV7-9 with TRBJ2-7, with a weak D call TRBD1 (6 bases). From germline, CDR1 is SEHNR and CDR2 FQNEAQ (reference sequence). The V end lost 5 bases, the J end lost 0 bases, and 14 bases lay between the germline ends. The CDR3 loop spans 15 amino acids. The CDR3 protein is CASSIGTHSSYEQYF. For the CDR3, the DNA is TGTGCCAGCAGCATAGGGACACATAGCTCCTACGAGCAGTACTTC.

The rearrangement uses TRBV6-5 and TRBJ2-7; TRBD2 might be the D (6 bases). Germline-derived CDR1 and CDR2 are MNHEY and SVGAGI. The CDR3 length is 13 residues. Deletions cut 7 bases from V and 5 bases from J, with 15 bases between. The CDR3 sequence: CASKRLGPHEQYF. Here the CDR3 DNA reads TGTGCCAGCAAGAGACTAGGCCCCCACGAGCAGTACTTC.

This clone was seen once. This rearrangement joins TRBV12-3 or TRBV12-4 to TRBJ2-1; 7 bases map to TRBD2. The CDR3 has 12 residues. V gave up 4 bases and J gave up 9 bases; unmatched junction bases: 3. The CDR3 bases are TGTGCCAGCAGTTCGTTAGCGGGTGAGCAGTTCTTC. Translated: CASSSLAGEQFF.

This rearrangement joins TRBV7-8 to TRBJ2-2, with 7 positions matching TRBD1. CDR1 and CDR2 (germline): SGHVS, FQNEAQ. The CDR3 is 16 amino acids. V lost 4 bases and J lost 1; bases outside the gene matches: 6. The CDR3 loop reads CASSSGQSLNTGELFF. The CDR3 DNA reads TGTGCCAGCAGCTCGGGACAGAGCTTGAACACCGGGGAGCTGTTTTTT.

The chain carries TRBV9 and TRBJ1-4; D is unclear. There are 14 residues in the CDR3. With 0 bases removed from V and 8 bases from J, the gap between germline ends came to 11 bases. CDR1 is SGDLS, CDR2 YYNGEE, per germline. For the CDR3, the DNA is TGTGCCAGCAGCGTAGGCTGGCGAGGAGAAAAACTGTTTTTT. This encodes CASSVGWRGEKLFF.

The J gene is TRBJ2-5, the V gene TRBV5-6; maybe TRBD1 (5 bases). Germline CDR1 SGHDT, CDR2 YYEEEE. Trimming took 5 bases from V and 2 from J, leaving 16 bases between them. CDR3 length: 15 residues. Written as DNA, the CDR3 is TGTGCCAGCAGTTTTCCCAGGGCCCCGCAAGAGACCCAGTACTTC. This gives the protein CASSFPRAPQETQYF.

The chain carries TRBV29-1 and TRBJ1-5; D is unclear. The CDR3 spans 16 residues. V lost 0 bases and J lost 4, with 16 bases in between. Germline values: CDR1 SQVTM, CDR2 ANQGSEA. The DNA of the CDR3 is TGCAGCGTTGAAGATCCTTCAGGTACCGCTAATCAGCCCCAGCATTTT. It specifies CSVEDPSGTANQPQHF.

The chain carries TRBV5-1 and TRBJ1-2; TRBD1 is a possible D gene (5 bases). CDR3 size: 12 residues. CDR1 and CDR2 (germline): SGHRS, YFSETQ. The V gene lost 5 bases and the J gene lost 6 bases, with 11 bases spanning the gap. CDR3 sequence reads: CASSLQGDGYTF. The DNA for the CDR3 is TGCGCCAGCAGTCTCCAAGGGGATGGCTACACCTTC.

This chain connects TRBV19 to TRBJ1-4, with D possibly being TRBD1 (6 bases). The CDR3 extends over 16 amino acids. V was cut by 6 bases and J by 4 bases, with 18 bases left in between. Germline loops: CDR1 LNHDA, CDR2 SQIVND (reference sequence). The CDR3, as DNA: TGTGCCAGTAGCCAATCGTGGGGGCTCGGTAATGAAAAACTGTTTTTT. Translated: CASSQSWGLGNEKLFF.

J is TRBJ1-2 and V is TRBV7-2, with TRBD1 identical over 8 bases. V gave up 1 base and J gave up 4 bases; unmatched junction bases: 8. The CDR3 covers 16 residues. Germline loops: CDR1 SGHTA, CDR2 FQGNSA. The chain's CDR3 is CASSLEGTGPGYGYTF. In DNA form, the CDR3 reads TGTGCCAGCAGCTTAGAAGGGACAGGCCCAGGCTATGGCTACACCTTC.

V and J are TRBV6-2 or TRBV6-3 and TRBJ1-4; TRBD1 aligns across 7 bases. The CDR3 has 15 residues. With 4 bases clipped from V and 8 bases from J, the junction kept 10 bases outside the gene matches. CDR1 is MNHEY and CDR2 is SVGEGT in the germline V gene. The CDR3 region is CASSSPTGLREKLFF. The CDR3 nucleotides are TGTGCCAGCAGTTCCCCGACAGGGTTGAGAGAAAAACTGTTTTTT.